This entry is about one T cell receptor (beta chain). The length of the CDR3 is 17 residues. Germline V CDR1 and CDR2: LGHNA, YNFKEQ. Unmatched junction bases numbered 5, after V lost 0 bases and J lost 5 bases. Method: immunoSEQ multiplex PCR; TCRdb's copy keeps in-frame clones and lacks some. This sample has about 250,000 clones; approximately 88% occur once, and the top ten carry 2.5% to 3.5%. The data are from a study of blood T cell repertoires in COVID-19. The specimen sequenced was PBMCs or T cells enriched from blood (not recorded which). The TCR sequence derives from a woman aged 40 to 55 who had been exposed to COVID-19. J is TRBJ2-1 and V is TRBV4-2, with 12 bases identical to TRBD2. CDR3 nucleotide sequence: TGTGCCAGCAGCCAAGATAGGAGGACTAGCGGGGACAATGAGCAGTTCTTC. This translates into CASSQDRRTSGDNEQFF.